The 25 T cell receptor beta chains below all came from one sample that was sequenced in a study of spatial heterogeneity in lung cancer. Study observations and caveats: Tumoral mutation counts were tracked by counts of expanded intratumoral alpha and beta TCRs.

Time point here: sample taken at primary tumor resection. Each CDR3 protein is one row after TCRdb ran MiXCR on the 5' RACE reads. This sample carries about 5,100 distinct CDR3 sequences, almost 9% of them seen once, and the ten largest clones take around 26%. No antigens are known for them. This sample comprised lung tumor tissue, obtained at surgery. These receptors all come from a female donor with early-stage non-small cell lung cancer.

Relative to its sample, this clonotype is medium-sized. This sequence joins TRBV2 and TRBJ1-5, with no clear D. The CDR3 has 15 amino acids. V lost 9 bases, J lost 0 bases, and 15 bases lay in between. Per the germline V gene, CDR1 is SNHLY and CDR2 is FYNNEI. The DNA for the CDR3 is TGTGCCAGTCAGAAAGGGATATTTAGCAATCAGCCCCAGCATTTT. Its protein is CASQKGIFSNQPQHF.

This clonotype was recorded at least ten times. The V call is TRBV3-1, the J call TRBJ1-4; 7 bases are shared with TRBD1. The CDR3 sequence is 16 residues long. Germline V CDR1 and CDR2: LGHDT, YNNKEL (reference sequence). V shed 4 bases and J 0 bases; nucleotides not matched to a gene: 5. CDR3 nucleotides: TGTGCCAGCAGCCTGACAGGGTTGTCAACTAATGAAAAACTGTTTTTT. Protein sequence: CASSLTGLSTNEKLFF.

This clonotype appeared many times. The rearrangement links TRBV20-1 to TRBJ2-7; D may be TRBD2 (5 bases). V was shortened by 2 bases and J by 1 base, with 9 bases between the two germline ends. This CDR3 contains 13 residues. Germline CDR1 DFQATT, CDR2 SNEGSKA (reference sequence). The DNA for the CDR3 is TGCAGTGCTAGACGAGGGTCTTCCTACGAGCAGTACTTC. Its protein is CSARRGSSYEQYF.

This clonotype was seen more than once but under ten times. V gene TRBV5-1 combines with J gene TRBJ1-6, with no clear D. V lost 3 bases and J 6 bases, leaving 13 bases between the germline ends. Germline V gene sequence: CDR1 SGHRS, CDR2 YFSETQ. There are 15 residues in the CDR3. The chain's CDR3 is CASSSDGRTNSPLHF. CDR3 nucleotide sequence: TGCGCCAGCAGCTCGGACGGACGAACTAATTCACCCCTCCACTTT.

By sample share, this clonotype is medium-sized. This chain connects TRBV6-5 to TRBJ2-2, with D perhaps matching TRBD1 (5 bases). V was trimmed by 5 bases and J by 4 bases, leaving 14 bases between them. Germline V gene lookup returns CDR1 MNHEY and CDR2 SVGAGI. The CDR3 is 15 residues long. DNA of the CDR3: TGTGCCAGCAGTCGTACAGGAGCCAGCACCGGGGAGCTGTTTTTT. Its protein product is CASSRTGASTGELFF.

This clonotype was counted at least ten times. The chain joins TRBV7-9 to TRBJ2-1; TRBD1 or TRBD2 may be the D gene (5 bases each). V gave up 1 base and J gave up 8 bases, with 18 bases separating them. There are 16 residues in the CDR3. Germline assignment: CDR1 SEHNR and CDR2 FQNEAQ (reference sequence). CDR3 amino acids: CASSLVGEGLKDEQFF. CDR3 in DNA: TGTGCCAGCAGCTTAGTAGGTGAGGGGTTGAAGGATGAGCAGTTCTTC.

This clonotype is classed as medium-sized (0.01 to 0.1%). The V call is TRBV12-3 or TRBV12-4, the J call TRBJ2-7, with TRBD1 matching 7 bases. The length of the CDR3 is 16 residues. V lost 7 bases, J lost 8 bases, and 20 bases stayed unmatched. The CDR3 loop is CASTFRSGTALTKQYF. The CDR3 DNA reads as TGTGCCAGCACCTTTAGGTCCGGGACAGCCCTGACGAAGCAGTACTTC.

V usage is TRBV27 and J usage is TRBJ1-6, with D uncertain. The ends were cut back, 6 bases at V and 10 bases at J, with 13 bases in the middle. The CDR3 extends over 13 amino acids. The germline CDR1 and CDR2 sequences are MNHEY and SMNVEV (reference sequence). The CDR3 is CASRYQRGSPLHF. For the CDR3, the DNA is TGTGCCAGCAGATACCAACGCGGATCACCCCTCCACTTT.

In its sample, this clonotype ranks as medium-sized. The chain has TRBV19 and TRBJ2-1; D unclear. The CDR3 spans 15 residues. Germline values: CDR1 LNHDA, CDR2 SQIVND (reference sequence). The V end was cut by 2 bases, the J end by 8 bases, with 16 bases between. CDR3 residues: CASSIYPPRLDEQFF. For the CDR3, the DNA is TGTGCCAGTAGTATATATCCCCCCCGGTTAGATGAGCAGTTCTTC.

V and J are TRBV2 and TRBJ2-7, with a possible D match to TRBD1 (6 bases). The CDR3 is made up of 14 amino acids. Trimming cost V 6 bases and J 3 bases, with 15 bases left between them. In germline, CDR1 is SNHLY, CDR2 FYNNEI. The CDR3 is CASREDSRGYEQYF. The CDR3 DNA reads as TGTGCCAGCAGAGAGGACAGCCGAGGCTACGAGCAGTACTTC. Combining the CDR3 with reference TRBV2 and TRBJ2-7 gives the whole variable domain EPEVTQTPSHQVTQMGQEVILRCVPISNHLYFYWYRQILGQKVEFLVSFYNNEISEKSEIFDDQFSVERPDGSNFTLKIRSTKLEDSAMYFCASREDSRGYEQYFGPGTRLTVT.

This clonotype was counted ten times or more. CDR3 in DNA: TGTGCCAGCAGCTTGGGAACCGTCGGCACAGATACGCAGTATTTT. Translating it yields CASSLGTVGTDTQYF. V is TRBV5-6 and J is TRBJ2-3, with D unclear. Germline V lookup: CDR1 SGHDT, CDR2 YYEEEE. CDR3 length: 15 amino acids. V was shortened by 0 bases and J by 1 base, with 9 bases between the two germline ends.

This chain uses TRBV7-2 with TRBJ1-5, with no clear D. Trimming took off 5 bases at V and 10 bases at J, with 15 bases between the two ends. The germline V gene encodes CDR1 SGHTA and CDR2 FQGNSA. The CDR3 has 13 residues. The CDR3 nucleotides read TGTGCCAGCAGCCCCGGACTGGGAGATCCCCAGCATTTT. It is translated as CASSPGLGDPQHF.

This clonotype is medium-sized. The rearrangement links TRBV6-1 to TRBJ2-7; D not certain. This CDR3 region has 11 residues. The germline CDR1 and CDR2 sequences are MNHNS and SASEGT. Trimming removed 8 bases from V and 5 bases from J, with 10 bases in between. Here the CDR3 DNA reads TGTGCCAGCGGAGACTTCGACGAGCAGTACTTC. Encoded protein: CASGDFDEQYF.

The genes are TRBV29-1 and TRBJ2-1; a weak D match, TRBD1 (6 bases). Trimming took off 7 bases at V and 6 bases at J, with 19 bases between the two ends. Germline V gene lookup returns CDR1 SQVTM and CDR2 ANQGSEA. The CDR3 consists of 14 residues. This chain's CDR3 is CSAERRGQLNEQFF. The CDR3 DNA follows: TGCAGCGCTGAGAGGCGCGGACAGCTCAATGAGCAGTTCTTC.

This clonotype was counted many times. The gene calls are TRBV7-2 and TRBJ2-7; D is undetermined. Trimming took off 5 bases at V and 2 bases at J, with 10 bases between the two ends. In germline, CDR1 is SGHTA, CDR2 FQGNSA. The CDR3 is 13 residues long. The CDR3 sequence: CASSHVGTYEQYV. In DNA, the CDR3 is TGTGCCAGCAGCCACGTGGGGACCTACGAGCAGTACGTC.

This clonotype was seen ten or more times. The rearrangement links TRBV5-1 to TRBJ2-5, with D hard to call. Germline CDR1 SGHRS, CDR2 YFSETQ. The CDR3 has 14 residues. V lost 1 base to trimming and J lost 1 base, with 8 bases between them. CDR3 region: CASSLHSSQETQYF. CDR3 bases: TGCGCCAGCAGCTTGCACAGTTCCCAAGAGACCCAGTACTTC.

This clonotype occurred many times. The V call is TRBV30, the J call TRBJ2-1; 7 nucleotides agree with TRBD2. From germline, CDR1 is GTSNPN and CDR2 SVGIG (reference sequence). The length of the CDR3 is 16 residues. J lost 0 bases, V lost 2 bases, and 7 bases had no gene match. CDR3 protein: CAWSLASGVSYNEQFF. The CDR3, as DNA: TGTGCCTGGAGTTTGGCTAGCGGAGTCTCCTACAATGAGCAGTTCTTC.

This clonotype was found many times. V gene TRBV27 combines with J gene TRBJ2-1; D not resolved. Deletions cut 8 bases from V and 5 bases from J, with 7 bases between. Looked up from germline, CDR1 is MNHEY and CDR2 is SMNVEV (reference sequence). The CDR3 has 11 residues. The CDR3 is CASQRNNEQFF. The CDR3 nucleotides read TGTGCCAGCCAAAGGAACAATGAGCAGTTCTTC.

This clonotype was found a few times. This chain uses TRBV6-1 with TRBJ1-1, with 7 bases identical to TRBD1. This CDR3 comprises 14 residues. Trimming took 6 bases from V and 0 from J; bases not matched to a gene: 4. Per germline, CDR1 MNHNS and CDR2 SASEGT. As DNA, the CDR3 is TGTGCCAGCAGAGCGGGACAGATGAACACTGAAGCTTTCTTT. Its protein product is CASRAGQMNTEAFF.

The chain employs TRBV4-3 and TRBJ2-3; D not resolved. The CDR3 covers 14 residues. The germline V gene encodes CDR1 LGHNA and CDR2 YSLEER. Trimming stripped 4 bases from V and 3 bases from J, with 11 bases between. CDR3 protein: CASSPLEVTDTQYF. CDR3 nucleotides: TGCGCCAGCAGCCCCCTAGAGGTAACAGATACGCAGTATTTT.

This clonotype occurred many times. The rearrangement uses TRBV29-1 and TRBJ2-5; D is possibly TRBD2 (5 bases). The germline V gene encodes CDR1 SQVTM and CDR2 ANQGSEA. The V end lost 7 bases, the J end lost 0 bases, and 12 bases lay between the germline ends. The CDR3 consists of 13 residues. The DNA for the CDR3 is TGCAGCGCCGGCCGGGGAAACCAAGAGACCCAGTACTTC. Its translation is CSAGRGNQETQYF.

This chain links TRBV20-1 with TRBJ1-1; 8 bases are a match to TRBD1. The CDR3 contains 14 residues. V was clipped by 2 bases and J by 5 bases; unmatched bases: 7. Germline V CDR1 and CDR2: DFQATT, SNEGSKA (reference sequence). CDR3 protein: CSARPWTGRTEAFF. The CDR3 coding sequence is TGCAGTGCTAGACCTTGGACAGGGAGGACTGAAGCTTTCTTT.

At least ten counts were recorded for this clonotype. The rearrangement joins TRBV5-1 to TRBJ2-6, with D possibly called TRBD1 or TRBD2 (7 bases each). The CDR3 totals 19 residues. Trimming took off 4 bases at V and 4 bases at J, with 24 bases between the two ends. Per germline, CDR1 SGHRS and CDR2 YFSETQ. The CDR3 bases are TGCGCCAGCAGCCCCTTCCTTTGGGGGAGGGGGCGAGGGGCCAACGTCCTGACTTTC. Amino acid sequence: CASSPFLWGRGRGANVLTF.

This clonotype was detected ten times or more. The genes are TRBV6-1 and TRBJ2-7, with D tentatively TRBD1 or TRBD2 (6 bases each). V was clipped by 7 bases and J by 0 bases, with 10 bases between them. Per the germline V gene, CDR1 is MNHNS and CDR2 is SASEGT. The CDR3 contains 13 residues. The CDR3 sequence: CASNREASYEQYV. Written as DNA, the CDR3 is TGTGCCAGCAACAGGGAGGCCTCCTACGAGCAGTACGTC.

This clonotype has a count of ten or more. The rearrangement uses TRBV10-2 and TRBJ2-3, with D hard to call. The CDR3 covers 11 residues. Deletions cut 6 bases from V and 5 bases from J, with 6 bases between. The germline gives CDR1 WSHSY, CDR2 SAAADI. DNA for the CDR3: TGCGCCAGCAGGGCGGTAGATACGCAGTATTTT. Protein product: CASRAVDTQYF.